The 17 T cell receptor beta chains listed next were all sequenced from one sample in a study of CD8+ T cells in alopecia areata. After isolation, RNA underwent reverse transcription to generate cDNA as the sequencing template. Clones were sequenced by immunoSEQ multiplex PCR, and TCRdb holds only the in-frame ones, with some missing. The sample consists of fewer than 150,000 clones, around 50% of them appearing once. This sample comprised CD4+ T cells sorted from blood, obtained at week 0. These receptors were collected from a human donor with alopecia areata.

This clone has only a few counts. The chain is built from TRBV4-1 and TRBJ2-3, with D maybe TRBD2 (6 bases). The CDR3 has 16 residues. Germline V gene data show CDR1 as MGHRA and CDR2 as YSYEKL. V was shortened by 1 base and J by 3 bases, with 14 bases between the two germline ends. Here the CDR3 reads CASSQARESWTDTQYF. CDR3 in DNA: TGCGCCAGCAGCCAAGCACGGGAGTCGTGGACAGATACGCAGTATTTT.

This clone was counted a single time. The V gene is TRBV2, the J gene TRBJ1-5; a possible D gene is TRBD1 (5 bases). CDR1 and CDR2 (germline): SNHLY, FYNNEI. The CDR3 is 13 amino acids. Trimming cost V 6 bases and J 1 base, with 7 bases left between them. The CDR3 bases are TGTGCCAGCAGGGGGGACAGCAATCAGCCCCAGCATTTT. It specifies CASRGDSNQPQHF.

This clone was observed a handful of times. This chain uses TRBV5-1 with TRBJ2-6; D possibly corresponds to TRBD1 (6 bases). V was clipped by 0 bases and J by 0 bases, with 13 bases between them. The CDR3 loop spans 18 amino acids. The germline V gene has CDR1 SGHRS and CDR2 YFSETQ. CDR3 DNA sequence: TGCGCCAGCAGCTTGGTTGGACAGTCCCGCTCTGGGGCCAACGTCCTGACTTTC. This gives the protein CASSLVGQSRSGANVLTF.

This chain joins TRBV29-1 and TRBJ1-1; unclear D gene. Germline lookup yields CDR1 SQVTM and CDR2 ANQGSEA. The CDR3 length is 13 residues. The V end was cut by 6 bases, the J end by 9 bases, with 20 bases between. The CDR3 protein is CSVVQRAREKAFF. Written as DNA, the CDR3 is TGCAGCGTCGTGCAGCGCGCCCGAGAGAAAGCTTTCTTT.

This clone was detected only a few times. This chain joins TRBV28 and TRBJ2-1; D ambiguous. V shed 2 bases and J shed 0 bases, with 11 bases lying between them. CDR3 size: 16 residues. The germline gives CDR1 MDHEN, CDR2 SYDVKM. The CDR3 nucleotides read TGTGCCAGCAGTTTAGGCCGACGGAGCTCCTACAATGAGCAGTTCTTC. Its protein product is CASSLGRRSSYNEQFF. Full variable domain (rest looked up from reference TRBV28 and TRBJ2-1): DVKVTQSSRYLVKRTGEKVFLECVQDMDHENMFWYRQDPGLGLRLIYFSYDVKMKEKGDIPEGYSVSREKKERFSLILESASTNQTSMYLCASSLGRRSSYNEQFFGPGTRLTVL.

J is TRBJ2-1 and V is TRBV2; D is possibly TRBD2 (6 bases). The germline V and J ends were trimmed by 7 bases and 6 bases, with 16 bases remaining between them. This CDR3 is 14 amino acids long. Germline V gives CDR1 SNHLY, CDR2 FYNNEI. The DNA of the CDR3 is TGTGCCAGCACCCGTGGGCGGGGCGGCAATGAGCAGTTCTTC. Amino acids: CASTRGRGGNEQFF.

The V and J genes are TRBV5-1 and TRBJ2-4, with D maybe TRBD1 (6 bases). This CDR3 contains 12 residues. Germline CDR1 SGHRS, CDR2 YFSETQ. V lost 2 bases, J lost 6 bases, and 6 bases lay in between. Here the CDR3 reads CASSLQGNIQYF. The CDR3 DNA reads TGCGCCAGCAGCTTACAGGGAAACATTCAGTACTTC.

The V and J genes are TRBV9 and TRBJ2-2; D may be TRBD2 (7 bases). V was clipped by 4 bases and J by 1 base, with 17 bases between them. The germline CDR1 and CDR2 sequences are SGDLS and YYNGEE. This CDR3 spans 17 amino acids. Here the CDR3 DNA reads TGTGCCAGCAGCCTACAGGGAGGGGGTCGGAACACCGGGGAGCTGTTTTTT. This gives the protein CASSLQGGGRNTGELFF.

V gene TRBV29-1 combines with J gene TRBJ2-1; D perhaps matches TRBD1 (6 bases). V was clipped by 5 bases and J by 5 bases, with 13 bases between them. The CDR3 sequence is 13 residues long. Germline V CDR1 and CDR2: SQVTM, ANQGSEA. This CDR3 is CSVNRDIDNEQFF. In DNA, the CDR3 is TGCAGCGTTAACAGGGATATCGACAATGAGCAGTTCTTC.

This clone has a single count. The chain is built from TRBV5-1 and TRBJ2-5; TRBD2 agrees at 9 bases. Germline CDR1 SGHRS, CDR2 YFSETQ. The CDR3 length is 17 residues. V was pared by 4 bases and J by 2 bases, with 12 bases of the junction left unmatched. In DNA, the CDR3 is TGCGCCAGCAGCCCCGGAGTTGACAGCGGGGGGCAAGAGACCCAGTACTTC. It is translated as CASSPGVDSGGQETQYF.

The rearrangement links TRBV2 to TRBJ1-5, with 7 bases matching TRBD1. Looked up from germline, CDR1 is SNHLY and CDR2 is FYNNEI. The V gene end was trimmed by 5 bases and the J gene end by 7 bases; junction bases not matched to a gene: 8. The CDR3 spans 14 residues. The CDR3 region has the DNA TGTGCCAGCAGTCGAAACGACAGGGTCCAGCCCCAGCATTTT. This translates into CASSRNDRVQPQHF. Drawing the rest from reference TRBV2 and TRBJ1-5, the complete variable domain is EPEVTQTPSHQVTQMGQEVILRCVPISNHLYFYWYRQILGQKVEFLVSFYNNEISEKSEIFDDQFSVERPDGSNFTLKIRSTKLEDSAMYFCASSRNDRVQPQHFGDGTRLSIL.

The CDR3 here is CASSVRGGETQYF. The DNA for the CDR3 is TGTGCCAGCAGTGTCCGAGGAGGGGAGACCCAGTACTTC. V gene TRBV27 combines with J gene TRBJ2-5, with D possibly being TRBD2 (6 bases). Trimming stripped 5 bases from V and 5 bases from J, with 12 bases between. Looked up from germline, CDR1 is MNHEY and CDR2 is SMNVEV (reference sequence). This CDR3 comprises 13 residues.

The chain uses TRBV18 and TRBJ1-2; no clear D gene. V shed 2 bases and J shed 4 bases, with 11 bases lying between them. CDR3 length: 14 residues. Per the germline V gene, CDR1 is KGHSH and CDR2 is LQKENI. CDR3 protein: CASSPERTAYGYTF. The CDR3 coding sequence is TGTGCCAGCTCACCAGAGAGAACGGCCTATGGCTACACCTTC.

This sequence joins TRBV5-1 and TRBJ2-3, with 10 bases lining up with TRBD1. CDR3 size: 14 residues. The trim removed 4 bases at V and 4 bases at J, leaving 3 bases unmatched. The germline CDR1 and CDR2 sequences are SGHRS and YFSETQ. The DNA of the CDR3 is TGCGCCAGCAGCCCCGGACAGGGGGCAGATACGCAGTATTTT. Its translation is CASSPGQGADTQYF.

The chain is built from TRBV6-6 and TRBJ2-7, with 8 bases aligning to TRBD1. The CDR3 extends over 15 amino acids. In germline, CDR1 is MNHNY, CDR2 SVGAGI (reference sequence). J gave up 0 bases and V 6 bases, and 7 bases lay outside the gene matches. CDR3 residues: CASSGQGKSSYEQYF. The CDR3 DNA reads as TGTGCCAGCAGCGGACAGGGCAAAAGCTCCTACGAGCAGTACTTC.

The chain employs TRBV30 and TRBJ2-5; 16 positions match TRBD2. The trim removed 4 bases at V and 4 bases at J, leaving 9 bases unmatched. The CDR3 sequence is 17 residues long. From germline, CDR1 is GTSNPN and CDR2 SVGIG (reference sequence). This CDR3 is CAWTPGLAGGPGETQYF. As DNA, the CDR3 is TGTGCCTGGACTCCGGGACTAGCGGGAGGGCCTGGAGAGACCCAGTACTTC.

This clone has only a few counts. The V gene is TRBV28, the J gene TRBJ2-7, with D maybe TRBD2 (6 bases). This CDR3 is built from 16 residues. Germline lookup yields CDR1 MDHEN and CDR2 SYDVKM. The V gene lost 6 bases and the J gene lost 3 bases, with 21 bases spanning the gap. CDR3 residues: CASSSHLTSRDYEQYF. CDR3 DNA sequence: TGTGCCAGCAGCTCACACTTAACTAGCCGGGACTACGAGCAGTACTTC.